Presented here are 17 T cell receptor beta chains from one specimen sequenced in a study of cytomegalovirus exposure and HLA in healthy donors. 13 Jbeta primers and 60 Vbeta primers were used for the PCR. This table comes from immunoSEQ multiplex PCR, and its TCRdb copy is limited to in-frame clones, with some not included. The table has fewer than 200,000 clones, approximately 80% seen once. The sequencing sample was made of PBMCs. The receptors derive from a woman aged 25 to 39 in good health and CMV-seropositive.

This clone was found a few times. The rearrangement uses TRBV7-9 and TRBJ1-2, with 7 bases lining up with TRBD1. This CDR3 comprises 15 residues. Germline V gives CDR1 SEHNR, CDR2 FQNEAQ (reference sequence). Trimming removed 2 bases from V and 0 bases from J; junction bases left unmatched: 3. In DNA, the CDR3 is TGTGCCAGCAGCTTACAAGGACAGGCTAACTATGGCTACACCTTC. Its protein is CASSLQGQANYGYTF.

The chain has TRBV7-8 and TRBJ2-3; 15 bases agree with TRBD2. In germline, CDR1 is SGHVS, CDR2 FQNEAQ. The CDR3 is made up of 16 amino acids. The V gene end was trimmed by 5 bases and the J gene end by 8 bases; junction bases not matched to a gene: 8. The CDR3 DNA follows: TGTGCCAGCAGCCCCAGGACTAGCGGGGGGGCAGGTACGCAGTATTTT. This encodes CASSPRTSGGAGTQYF.

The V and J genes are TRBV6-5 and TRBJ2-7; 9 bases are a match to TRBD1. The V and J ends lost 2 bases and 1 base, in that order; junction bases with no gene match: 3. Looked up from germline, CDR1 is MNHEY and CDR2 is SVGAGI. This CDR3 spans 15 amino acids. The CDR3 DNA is TGTGCCAGCAGTTACGAAGGGACAGGGTCCTACGAGCAGTACTTC. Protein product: CASSYEGTGSYEQYF.

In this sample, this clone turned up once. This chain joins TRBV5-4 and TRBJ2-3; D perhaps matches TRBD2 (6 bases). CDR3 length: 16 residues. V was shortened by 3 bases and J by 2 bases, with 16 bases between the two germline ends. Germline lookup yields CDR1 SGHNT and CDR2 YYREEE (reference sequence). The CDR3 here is CASSSSTSQFTDTQYF. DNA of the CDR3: TGTGCCAGCAGCTCGTCGACTAGTCAATTCACAGATACGCAGTATTTT.

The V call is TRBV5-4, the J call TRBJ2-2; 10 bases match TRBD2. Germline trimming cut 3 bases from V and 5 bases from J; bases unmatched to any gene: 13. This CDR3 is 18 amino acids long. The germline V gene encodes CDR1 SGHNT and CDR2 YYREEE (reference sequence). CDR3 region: CASSSGGASGGLTGELFF. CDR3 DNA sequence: TGTGCCAGCAGCTCGGGGGGAGCTAGCGGGGGCCTTACCGGGGAGCTGTTTTTT.

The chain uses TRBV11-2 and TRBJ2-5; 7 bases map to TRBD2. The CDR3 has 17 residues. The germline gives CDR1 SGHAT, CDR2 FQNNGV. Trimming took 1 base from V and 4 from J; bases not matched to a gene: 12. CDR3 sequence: CASSLAPGLEILETQYF. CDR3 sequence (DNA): TGTGCCAGCAGCTTAGCTCCCGGACTAGAAATCCTAGAGACCCAGTACTTC.

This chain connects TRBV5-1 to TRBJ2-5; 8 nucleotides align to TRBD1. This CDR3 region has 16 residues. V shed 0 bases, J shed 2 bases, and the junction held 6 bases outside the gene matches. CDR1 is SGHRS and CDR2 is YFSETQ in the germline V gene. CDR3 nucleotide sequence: TGCGCCAGCAGCTTGGGGCCCCAGGGGGCGCAAGAGACCCAGTACTTC. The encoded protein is CASSLGPQGAQETQYF.

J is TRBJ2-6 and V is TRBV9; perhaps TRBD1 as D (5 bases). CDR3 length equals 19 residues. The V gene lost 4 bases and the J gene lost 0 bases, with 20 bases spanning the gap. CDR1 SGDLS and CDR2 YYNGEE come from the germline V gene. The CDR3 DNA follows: TGTGCCAGCAGCCCCCAAGTAGGGTACAGGACCTCTGGGGCCAACGTCCTGACTTTC. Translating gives CASSPQVGYRTSGANVLTF. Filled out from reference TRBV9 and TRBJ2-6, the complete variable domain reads DSGVTQTPKHLITATGQRVTLRCSPRSGDLSVYWYQQSLDQGLQFLIQYYNGEERAKGNILERFSAQQFPDLHSELNLSSLELGDSALYFCASSPQVGYRTSGANVLTFGAGSRLTVL.

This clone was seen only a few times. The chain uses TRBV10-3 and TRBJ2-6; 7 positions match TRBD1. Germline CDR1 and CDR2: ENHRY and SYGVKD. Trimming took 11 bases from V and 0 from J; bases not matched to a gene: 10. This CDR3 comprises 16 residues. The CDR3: CAVWGTADSGANVLTF. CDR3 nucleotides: TGTGCCGTCTGGGGGACAGCAGACTCTGGGGCCAACGTCCTGACTTTC.

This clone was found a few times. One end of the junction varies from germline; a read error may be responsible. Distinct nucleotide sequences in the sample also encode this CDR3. In DNA, the CDR3 is TGTGCTAGCAGGTTAAGGCAGGCCTACGAGCAGTACTTC. Amino acid sequence: CASRLRQAYEQYF. The chain couples TRBV7-8 to TRBJ2-7; D call uncertain. Germline V gives CDR1 SGHVS, CDR2 FQNEAQ. This CDR3 contains 13 residues.

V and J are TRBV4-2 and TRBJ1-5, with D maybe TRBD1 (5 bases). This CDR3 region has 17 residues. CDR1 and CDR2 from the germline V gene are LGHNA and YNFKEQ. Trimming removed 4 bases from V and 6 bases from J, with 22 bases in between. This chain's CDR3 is CASSRDLVDIVPQPQHF. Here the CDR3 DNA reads TGTGCCAGCAGCCGGGATCTGGTGGACATTGTCCCTCAGCCCCAGCATTTT.

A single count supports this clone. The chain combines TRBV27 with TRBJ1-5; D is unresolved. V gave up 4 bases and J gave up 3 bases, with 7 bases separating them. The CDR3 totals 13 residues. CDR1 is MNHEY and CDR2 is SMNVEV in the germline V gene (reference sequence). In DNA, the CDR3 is TGTGCCAGCAGTTCCCTAAACAATCAGCCCCAGCATTTT. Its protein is CASSSLNNQPQHF.

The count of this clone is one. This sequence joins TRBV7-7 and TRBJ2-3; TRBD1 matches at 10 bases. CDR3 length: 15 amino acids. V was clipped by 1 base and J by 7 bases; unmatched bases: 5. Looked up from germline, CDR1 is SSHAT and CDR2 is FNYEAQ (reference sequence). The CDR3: CASSLGTGGGNTQYF. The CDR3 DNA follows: TGTGCCAGCAGCTTAGGGACAGGGGGAGGAAATACGCAGTATTTT.

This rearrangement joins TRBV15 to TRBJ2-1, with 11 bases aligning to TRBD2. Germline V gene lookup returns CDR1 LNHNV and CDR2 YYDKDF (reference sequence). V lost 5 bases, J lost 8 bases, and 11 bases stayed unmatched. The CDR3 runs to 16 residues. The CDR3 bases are TGTGCCACCAGCCTGCAAACCGGGACTAGCGGCGATGAGCAGTTCTTC. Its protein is CATSLQTGTSGDEQFF.

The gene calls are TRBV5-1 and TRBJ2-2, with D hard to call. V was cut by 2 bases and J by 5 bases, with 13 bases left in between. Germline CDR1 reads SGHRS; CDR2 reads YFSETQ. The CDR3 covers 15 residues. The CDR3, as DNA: TGCGCCAGCAGCTTCTCGGCTAGACGAACCGGGGAGCTGTTTTTT. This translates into CASSFSARRTGELFF.

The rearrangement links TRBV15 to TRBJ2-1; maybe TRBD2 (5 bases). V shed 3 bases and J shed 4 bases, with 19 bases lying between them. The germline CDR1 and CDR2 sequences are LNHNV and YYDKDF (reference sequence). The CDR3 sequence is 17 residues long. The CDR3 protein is CATSSWFSDFKYNEQFF. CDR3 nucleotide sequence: TGTGCCACCAGCAGTTGGTTCTCGGACTTTAAATACAATGAGCAGTTCTTC.

CDR3 DNA sequence: TGTGCCAGCAAAGGGGAATTTTATGGCTACACCTTC. Translation gives CASKGEFYGYTF. This chain joins TRBV9 and TRBJ1-2; tentatively, D is TRBD1 (5 bases). Trimming removed 6 bases at V and 5 bases at J, with 11 bases between. Germline CDR1 and CDR2: SGDLS and YYNGEE. The CDR3 consists of 12 residues.